This is a list of T cell receptor beta chains from one sample in a study of blood T cells in healthy people across ages. TCRdb independently ran MiXCR on the 5' RACE reads; one entry per CDR3 protein. Of 800,000 to 1,300,000 distinct CDR3 sequences in the sample, less than 25% were seen once. The sample also formed part of further work on T cells of mothers and their children.

Sequencing was performed on blood. The receptors were gathered from a girl under 10 years old in good health. CDR3s include the opening cysteine and the closing phenylalanine or tryptophan. Each record gives: J gene, clone size, V gene, D gene, CDR3 DNA, CDR3 protein. D genes are given only for firm matches. Clone size is shown for a subset of rows, as once, few, many or a class of expanded clone.

J: TRBJ2-2
size: NA
V: TRBV12-3/TRBV12-4
D: TRBD1
DNA: TGTGCCAGCACCTACAGGGGTAACACCGGGGAGCTGTTTTTT
CDR3: CASTYRGNTGELFF

J: TRBJ1-4
size: NA
V: TRBV15
D: NA
DNA: TGTGCCACCAGCAGAGATCTGTTGGGGGGGACTAATGAAAAACTGTTTTTT
CDR3: CATSRDLLGGTNEKLFF

J: TRBJ2-7
size: NA
V: TRBV5-4
D: TRBD1
DNA: TGTGCCAGCAGCTCGGACAGGGGAAGGGAGCAGTACTTC
CDR3: CASSSDRGREQYF

J: TRBJ1-1
size: few
V: TRBV29-1
D: NA
DNA: TGCAGCGGTAATAAGGGGCAGTTTCTTGAAGCTTTCTTT
CDR3: CSGNKGQFLEAFF

J: TRBJ2-1
size: NA
V: TRBV28
D: TRBD2
DNA: TGTGCCAGCAGTCACGGGAGCGGGAGGGGGCCCTACAATGAGCAGTTCTTC
CDR3: CASSHGSGRGPYNEQFF

J: TRBJ2-5
size: many
V: TRBV28
D: NA
DNA: TGCGCCAGCAGCTTACGAGGGGAAGAGACCCAGTACTTC
CDR3: CASSLRGEETQYF

J: TRBJ2-4
size: NA
V: TRBV28
D: TRBD2
DNA: TGTGCCAGCAGCTCATTCGGGGGGGCCAAAAACATTCAGTACTTC
CDR3: CASSSFGGAKNIQYF

J: TRBJ2-7
size: NA
V: TRBV5-5
D: TRBD2
DNA: TGTGCCAGCAGATCGGGACTAGGGTACGAGCAGTACTTC
CDR3: CASRSGLGYEQYF

J: TRBJ2-7
size: NA
V: TRBV20-1
D: NA
DNA: TGCAGTGCTAGGAATTCCCCCTACTACGAGCAGTACTTC
CDR3: CSARNSPYYEQYF

J: TRBJ1-1
size: NA
V: TRBV27
D: NA
DNA: TGTGCCAGCAGCTCGCGCATCGGATTCTTTGAAGCTTTCTTT
CDR3: CASSSRIGFFEAFF

J: TRBJ2-4
size: few
V: TRBV12-3/TRBV12-4
D: NA
DNA: TGTGCCAGCAGTTATACGGAGGGGAATGATTGGATTCAGTACTTC
CDR3: CASSYTEGNDWIQYF

J: TRBJ1-2
size: few
V: TRBV7-2
D: NA
DNA: TGTGTCAGCAGCTTACTACGGGGGCGATCGATTGGCTACACCTTC
CDR3: CVSSLLRGRSIGYTF

J: TRBJ2-1
size: few
V: TRBV5-1
D: NA
DNA: TGCGCCAGCAGCTTCCGGGGCTTCCTCTCCAATGAGCAGTTCTTC
CDR3: CASSFRGFLSNEQFF